Presented here are 23 T cell receptor beta chains from one specimen sequenced in a study of regulatory T cells in long-lasting Graves disease (TCRdb year 2021). Libraries were built with multiplex PCR. Sequencing used an Illumina HiSeq 4000. TCR beta libraries were built with iRepertoire HTBI primers and Arm-PCR amplification of CDR3 regions. TCRdb passed the public sequencing reads through fastp at Q25 and MiXCR, retaining productive beta sequences. Each entry is one CDR3 protein sequence, shown with its most common DNA and genes. For this sample there are 200,000 to 250,000 distinct CDR3 sequences; around 20% appear just once. About 14% of the sample is held by the ten biggest clonotypes. The sample's time point label is to be understood as: newly diagnosed GD, antithyroid drugs for less than 3 months. RNA was extracted from PBMCs in TRIzol for both TCR sequencing and RNA sequencing. Source: peripheral blood mononuclear cells (PBMCs), taken at new diagnosis, from a patient treated with antithyroid drugs. All receptors derive from a female donor with Graves disease.

There are many counts of this clonotype. This chain links TRBV20-1 with TRBJ1-1; TRBD1 matches at 9 bases. Unmatched junction bases numbered 14, after V lost 6 bases and J lost 6 bases. Looked up from germline, CDR1 is DFQATT and CDR2 is SNEGSKA (reference sequence). The CDR3 has 15 amino acids. CDR3 nucleotides: TGCAGTGCCTCATTAATACAGGGGGCGCGGGCTGAAGCTTTCTTT. Its translation is CSASLIQGARAEAFF.

Many counts were recorded for this clonotype. This sequence joins TRBV7-9 and TRBJ2-7, with D uncertain. This CDR3 region has 12 residues. The germline V gene has CDR1 SEHNR and CDR2 FQNEAQ (reference sequence). With 6 bases removed from V and 7 bases from J, the gap between germline ends came to 13 bases. The CDR3 coding sequence is TGTGCCAGCAGAGCCGGGTGGGAAGAGCAGTACTTC. This sequence encodes CASRAGWEEQYF.

J is TRBJ2-3 and V is TRBV9; TRBD2 matches 8 bases. The CDR3 is 15 amino acids. Germline CDR1 is SGDLS and CDR2 is YYNGEE. After removal of 7 bases from V and 5 bases from J, the junction contained 12 bases not matched to a gene. CDR3 protein: CASGKAGAQGDTQYF. The CDR3 nucleotides are TGTGCCAGCGGCAAAGCGGGAGCGCAGGGAGATACGCAGTATTTT.

Many counts were recorded for this clonotype. With a far larger clone one base away, a read error is the likely cause. The V and J genes are TRBV2 and TRBJ2-1, with 7 bases aligning to TRBD1. This CDR3 spans 14 amino acids. The germline CDR1 and CDR2 sequences are SNHLY and FYNNEI. V shed 6 bases, J shed 10 bases, and the junction held 12 bases outside the gene matches. CDR3 region: CASRSGTADHEQFF. The CDR3 DNA reads as TGTGCCAGCAGGTCCGGGACAGCAGACCACGAGCAGTTCTTC.

The chain is built from TRBV5-1 and TRBJ1-6; no clear D gene. Germline V CDR1 and CDR2: SGHRS, YFSETQ. V gave up 0 bases and J gave up 7 bases, with 8 bases separating them. The CDR3 is made up of 14 amino acids. CDR3 loop: CASSLASGNSPLHF. Here the CDR3 DNA reads TGCGCCAGCAGCTTGGCCAGCGGCAATTCACCCCTCCACTTT.

Ten or more counts support this clonotype. J is TRBJ2-1 and V is TRBV20-1; 15 bases are shared with TRBD2. With V trimmed by 0 bases and J by 7 bases, 7 bases remained unmatched. Germline values: CDR1 DFQATT, CDR2 SNEGSKA (reference sequence). The CDR3 has 17 amino acids. DNA for the CDR3: TGCAGTGCTAGAGATCCCTGGACTAGCGGGAGGGAAAATGAGCAGTTCTTC. This translates into CSARDPWTSGRENEQFF.

This clonotype was seen at least ten times. This sequence joins TRBV6-1 and TRBJ2-7; D is unclear. This CDR3 contains 13 residues. The germline V and J ends were trimmed by 5 bases and 3 bases, with 11 bases remaining between them. The germline V gene encodes CDR1 MNHNS and CDR2 SASEGT. The CDR3 sequence: CASSQSYGYEQYF. Written as DNA, the CDR3 is TGTGCCAGCAGTCAATCATACGGCTACGAGCAGTACTTC.

The sample holds a few counts of this clonotype. The chain recombines TRBV9 with TRBJ1-1, with 7 nucleotides matching TRBD1. The V segment lost 2 bases and the J segment 1 base; nucleotides outside the gene matches: 8. The germline CDR1 and CDR2 sequences are SGDLS and YYNGEE. The CDR3 is 16 amino acids. In nucleotides, the CDR3 is TGTGCCAGCAGCGTTACAGGGGCGGTGGCGAACACTGAAGCTTTCTTT. Its translation is CASSVTGAVANTEAFF.

This clonotype was seen ten or more times. The chain uses TRBV6-1 and TRBJ2-2, with D perhaps TRBD1 (6 bases). Trimming took off 6 bases at V and 6 bases at J, with 14 bases between the two ends. CDR3 length equals 14 residues. CDR1 and CDR2 (germline): MNHNS, SASEGT. The CDR3 spells CASSVLTGPGELFF. The CDR3 region has the DNA TGTGCCAGCAGCGTACTCACAGGGCCCGGGGAGCTGTTTTTT.

This chain links TRBV7-3 with TRBJ2-1; 10 bases map to TRBD2. This CDR3 is built from 15 residues. J lost 5 bases, V lost 5 bases, and 6 bases had no gene match. Germline V gene data show CDR1 as SGHTA and CDR2 as FQGTGA. CDR3 DNA sequence: TGTGCCAGCAGCCCCGGACTAGCGGCAGACAATGAGCAGTTCTTC. It is translated as CASSPGLAADNEQFF.

Concerning this clonotype itself: It is likely a read error: a sequence one base away is far more abundant. This chain links TRBV5-4 with TRBJ1-1; no definite D call. V lost 4 bases to trimming and J lost 4 bases, with 11 bases between them. This CDR3 contains 13 residues. Germline assignment: CDR1 SGHNT and CDR2 YYREEE (reference sequence). As DNA, the CDR3 is TGTGCCAGCAGCCCGCGAGGGAGCACTGAAGCTTTCTTT. It specifies CASSPRGSTEAFF.

Comments on this clonotype: A far larger clone is just one base off, so this is likely a read error. The chain carries TRBV10-3 and TRBJ1-2; D might be TRBD1 (5 bases). The CDR3 runs 13 residues. The V and J ends lost 5 bases and 6 bases respectively, with 13 bases between them. The germline gives CDR1 ENHRY, CDR2 SYGVKD. CDR3 in amino acids: CAISPGGYDGYTF. In nucleotides, the CDR3 is TGTGCCATCAGTCCGGGGGGATACGATGGCTACACCTTC.

The table lists this clonotype with many counts. This chain connects TRBV7-2 to TRBJ2-2, with D possibly TRBD2 on 6 matching bases. The germline V and J ends were trimmed by 1 base and 6 bases, with 9 bases remaining between them. Germline values: CDR1 SGHTA, CDR2 FQGNSA. CDR3 length: 14 residues. The CDR3 DNA sequence: TGTGCCAGCAGCTTAGTCGGAGGGCCCGGGGAGCTGTTTTTT. Its translation is CASSLVGGPGELFF.

This clonotype was counted many times. This chain's CDR3 is CASSPRSDQLFF. The CDR3 DNA follows: TGTGCCAGCAGCCCCAGGAGCGATCAACTGTTTTTT. The chain joins TRBV3-1 to TRBJ1-4, with unresolved D. Trimming removed 4 bases from V and 12 bases from J, with 12 bases in between. Germline assignment: CDR1 LGHDT and CDR2 YNNKEL (reference sequence). There are 12 residues in the CDR3.

This clonotype was seen only once. This chain links TRBV7-2 with TRBJ1-1; tentative D call: TRBD1 (6 bases). Germline V gene data show CDR1 as SGHTA and CDR2 as FQGNSA. Trimming pared 5 bases from V and 0 bases from J, leaving 16 bases between. The CDR3 is made up of 16 amino acids. CDR3 nucleotide sequence: TGTGCCAGCAGCCCAATCCGCAGGGGTATGAACACTGAAGCTTTCTTT. Its translation is CASSPIRRGMNTEAFF.

This clonotype was seen only a few times. The V call is TRBV7-2, the J call TRBJ2-7; D might be TRBD1 or TRBD2, each matching 5 bases. This CDR3 comprises 12 residues. Germline loops: CDR1 SGHTA, CDR2 FQGNSA. Trimming cost V 7 bases and J 6 bases, with 13 bases left between them. The CDR3 spells CASMGVPSEQYF. DNA for the CDR3: TGTGCCAGCATGGGGGTCCCTTCCGAGCAGTACTTC.

This clonotype was seen repeatedly, ten times or more. The chain has TRBV10-3 and TRBJ1-4; D not certain. CDR3 size: 15 residues. Per the germline V gene, CDR1 is ENHRY and CDR2 is SYGVKD. V shed 7 bases and J shed 0 bases, with 12 bases lying between them. CDR3 protein: CAIKKGPATNEKLFF. The CDR3 bases are TGTGCCATCAAAAAAGGGCCGGCAACTAATGAAAAACTGTTTTTT.

This clonotype was seen at least ten times. The chain has TRBV20-1 and TRBJ2-5; weak D call: TRBD1 (6 bases). Trimming pared 1 base from V and 4 bases from J, leaving 16 bases between. The CDR3 runs 15 residues. Per the germline V gene, CDR1 is DFQATT and CDR2 is SNEGSKA (reference sequence). In DNA, the CDR3 is TGCAGTGCTAGAGGGCAGACAGGTAGAGGAGAGACCCAGTACTTC. Translating gives CSARGQTGRGETQYF.

The table lists this clonotype with a few counts. A read error is possible here, since a much larger clone lies one base away. CDR3 bases: TGCAGTGCTCAACGACAGAGACTTAACTATGGCCACACCTTC. Translation gives CSAQRQRLNYGHTF. This rearrangement joins TRBV20-1 to TRBJ1-2, with D maybe TRBD1 (5 bases). CDR1 DFQATT and CDR2 SNEGSKA come from the germline V gene (reference sequence). The CDR3 covers 14 residues.

This clonotype was counted ten times or more. The CDR3 DNA sequence: TGTGCCAGCCACCTCCCCGGGACACCCTACGAGCAGTACTTC. Amino acid sequence: CASHLPGTPYEQYF. The chain carries TRBV18 and TRBJ2-7, with D perhaps TRBD1 (6 bases). V was clipped by 8 bases and J by 2 bases, with 16 bases between them. Germline CDR1 and CDR2: KGHSH and LQKENI. The CDR3 covers 14 residues.

The table lists this clonotype with many counts. CDR3 nucleotides: TGTGCCAGCAGCTCCCAGACTAGCGGGAACCGGGAGACCCAGTACTTC. This sequence encodes CASSSQTSGNRETQYF. The chain is built from TRBV7-6 and TRBJ2-5; 11 bases map to TRBD2. Germline CDR1 reads SGHVS; CDR2 reads FNYEAQ. J lost 5 bases, V lost 4 bases, and 9 bases had no gene match. The CDR3 contains 16 residues.

A few counts support this clonotype. The V and J genes are TRBV2 and TRBJ1-1, with D possibly matching TRBD1 (5 bases). The CDR3 runs 14 residues. V was clipped by 4 bases and J by 1 base, with 10 bases between them. Germline-derived CDR1 and CDR2 are SNHLY and FYNNEI. In DNA form, the CDR3 reads TGTGCCAGCAGTGTGGCAGGGCCGAACACTGAAGCTTTCTTT. Translation gives CASSVAGPNTEAFF.

With regard to this clonotype: This likely stems from a read error, as it lies one base from a far larger clone. The chain is built from TRBV11-2 and TRBJ2-1; either TRBD1 or TRBD2 may supply D (5 bases each). Germline CDR1 reads SGHAT; CDR2 reads FQNNGV. This CDR3 region has 16 residues. The CDR3 spells CARGLTTGAKVNEQSF. The CDR3 DNA follows: TGTGCCAGGGGATTGACTACTGGGGCCAAGGTGAATGAGCAGTCCTTC. Full variable domain (rest looked up from reference TRBV11-2 and TRBJ2-1): EAGVAQSPRYKIIEKRQSVAFWCNPISGHATLYWYQQILGQGPKLLIQFQNNGVVDDSQLPKDRFSAERLKGVDSTLKIQPAKLEDSAVYLCARGLTTGAKVNEQSFGPGTRLTVL.